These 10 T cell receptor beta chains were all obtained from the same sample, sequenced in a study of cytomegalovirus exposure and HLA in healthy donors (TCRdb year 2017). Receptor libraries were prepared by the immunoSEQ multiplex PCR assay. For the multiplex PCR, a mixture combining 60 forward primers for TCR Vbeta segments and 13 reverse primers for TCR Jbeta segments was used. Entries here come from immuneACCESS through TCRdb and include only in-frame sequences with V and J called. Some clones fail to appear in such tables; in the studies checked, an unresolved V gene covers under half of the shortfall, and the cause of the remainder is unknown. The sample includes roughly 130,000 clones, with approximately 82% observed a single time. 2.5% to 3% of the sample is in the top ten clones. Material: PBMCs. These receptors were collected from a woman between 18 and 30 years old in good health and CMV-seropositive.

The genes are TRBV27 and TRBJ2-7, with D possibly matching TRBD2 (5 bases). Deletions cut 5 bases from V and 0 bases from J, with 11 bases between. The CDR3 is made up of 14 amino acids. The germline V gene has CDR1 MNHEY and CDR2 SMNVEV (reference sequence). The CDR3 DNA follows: TGTGCCAGCAGTACCCACGGAGGCTCCTACGAGCAGTACTTC. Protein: CASSTHGGSYEQYF.

The CDR3 nucleotides are TGTGCCTGGAGGGGGGCAGGGGGCGACCAGCCCCAGCATTTT. Its translation is CAWRGAGGDQPQHF. The chain couples TRBV30 to TRBJ1-5; 8 bases align to TRBD1. This CDR3 region has 14 residues. V was pared by 3 bases and J by 7 bases, with 8 bases of the junction left unmatched. Germline V lookup: CDR1 GTSNPN, CDR2 SVGIG (reference sequence).

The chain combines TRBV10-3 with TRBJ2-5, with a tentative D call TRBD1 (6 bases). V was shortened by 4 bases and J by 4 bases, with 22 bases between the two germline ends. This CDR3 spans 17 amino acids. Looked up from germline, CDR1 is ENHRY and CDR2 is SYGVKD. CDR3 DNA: TGTGCCATCAGTGCCGCTCCCCCACAGGGTGTTGGAGAGACCCAGTACTTC. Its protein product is CAISAAPPQGVGETQYF.

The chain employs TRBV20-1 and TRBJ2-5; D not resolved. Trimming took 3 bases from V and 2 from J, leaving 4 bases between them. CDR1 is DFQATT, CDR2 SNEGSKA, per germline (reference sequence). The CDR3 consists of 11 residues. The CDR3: CSASSQETQYF. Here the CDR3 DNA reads TGCAGTGCTAGCTCTCAAGAGACCCAGTACTTC.

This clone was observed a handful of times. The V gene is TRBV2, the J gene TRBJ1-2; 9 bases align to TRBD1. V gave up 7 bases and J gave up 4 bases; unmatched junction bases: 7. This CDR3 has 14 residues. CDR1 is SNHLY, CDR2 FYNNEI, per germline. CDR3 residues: CASTPTGGSYGYTF. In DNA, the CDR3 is TGTGCCAGCACCCCGACAGGGGGTTCCTATGGCTACACCTTC. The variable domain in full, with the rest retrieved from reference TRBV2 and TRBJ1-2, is EPEVTQTPSHQVTQMGQEVILRCVPISNHLYFYWYRQILGQKVEFLVSFYNNEISEKSEIFDDQFSVERPDGSNFTLKIRSTKLEDSAMYFCASTPTGGSYGYTFGSGTRLTVV.

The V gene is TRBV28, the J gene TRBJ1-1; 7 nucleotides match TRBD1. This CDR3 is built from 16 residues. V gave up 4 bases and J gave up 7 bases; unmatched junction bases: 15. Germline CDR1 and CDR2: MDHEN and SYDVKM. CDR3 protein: CASSWARRDSRIEAFF. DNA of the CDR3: TGTGCCAGCAGTTGGGCGCGAAGGGACAGCCGGATTGAAGCTTTCTTT.

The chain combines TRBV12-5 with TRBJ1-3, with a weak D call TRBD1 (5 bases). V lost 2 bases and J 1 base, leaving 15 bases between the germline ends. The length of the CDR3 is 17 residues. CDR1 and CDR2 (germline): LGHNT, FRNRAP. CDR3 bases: TGTGCTAGTGGTTTGATAGTCAGCCCAGGGTCTGGAAACACCATATATTTT. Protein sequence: CASGLIVSPGSGNTIYF. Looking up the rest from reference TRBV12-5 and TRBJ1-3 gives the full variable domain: DARVTQTPRHKVTEMGQEVTMRCQPILGHNTVFWYRQTMMQGLELLAYFRNRAPLDDSGMPKDRFSAEMPDATLATLKIQPSEPRDSAVYFCASGLIVSPGSGNTIYFGEGSWLTVV.

The CDR3 sequence: CASSLNYYEQYF. CDR3 in DNA: TGCGCCAGCAGCTTGAACTACTACGAGCAGTACTTC. V and J are TRBV5-1 and TRBJ2-7; D gene unclear. Trimming shortened V by 1 base and J by 3 bases, and 5 bases separated the two germline ends. This CDR3 comprises 12 residues. Germline V gene lookup returns CDR1 SGHRS and CDR2 YFSETQ. Looking up the rest from reference TRBV5-1 and TRBJ2-7 gives the full variable domain: KAGVTQTPRYLIKTRGQQVTLSCSPISGHRSVSWYQQTPGQGLQFLFEYFSETQRNKGNFPGRFSGRQFSNSRSEMNVSTLELGDSALYLCASSLNYYEQYFGPGTRLTVT.

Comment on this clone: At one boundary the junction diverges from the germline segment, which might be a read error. CDR3 in DNA: TGTGCCGGCAGTGGACTAGCTCGAGAGACCCAGTACTTC. Translation gives CAGSGLARETQYF. J is TRBJ2-5 and V is TRBV6-1, with 8 bases lining up with TRBD2. The CDR3 totals 13 residues. The germline gives CDR1 MNHNS, CDR2 SASEGT.

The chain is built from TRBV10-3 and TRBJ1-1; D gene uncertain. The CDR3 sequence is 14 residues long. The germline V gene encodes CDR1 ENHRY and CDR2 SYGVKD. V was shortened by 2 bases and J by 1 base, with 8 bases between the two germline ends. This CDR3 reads CAISEGLANTEAFF. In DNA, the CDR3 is TGTGCCATCAGTGAGGGGTTAGCGAACACTGAAGCTTTCTTT.